The present T cell receptor beta chain was sequenced within a study of T cells in Graves' hyperthyroidism and ophthalmopathy. The germline CDR1 and CDR2 sequences are MNHEY and SMNVEV (reference sequence). Trimming pared 8 bases from V and 3 bases from J, leaving 15 bases between. This CDR3 is built from 14 residues. Graves' hyperthyroidism showing no ophthalmopathy progression within 18 months was considered stable. This clonotype was recorded at least ten times. It was RNA transcripts that yielded the amplified TCR beta CDR3 regions. Researchers ran a first-round RT-PCR on the TCR CDR3 using the HTBI primer set. TCRdb re-derived calls from the multiplex PCR reads in MiXCR, one entry per CDR3 protein. This table holds roughly 380,000 distinct CDR3 sequences, roughly 14% found once.

Specimen: blood. The TCR comes from a woman aged 55 to 70 with Graves' hyperthyroidism. The rearrangement links TRBV27 to TRBJ2-3; either TRBD1 or TRBD2 may fit D (6 bases each). CDR3 region: CASARGLGTDTQYF. In DNA form, the CDR3 reads TGTGCCAGCGCCCGGGGGCTCGGAACAGATACGCAGTATTTT.